Listed below are T cell receptor beta chains from one sample, sequenced in a study of T-cell memory formation after mild COVID-19. TCRdb re-called the 5' RACE reads with MiXCR, one entry per CDR3 protein. The sample has 150,000 to 200,000 distinct CDR3 sequences, roughly 28% seen once. The sample taken for sequencing was PBMCs or a T cell subset sorted from them (not recorded which). The source of these receptors is an adult woman who had mild COVID-19 (a few samples of this study predate the infection). Cell type and time point are not known. Each CDR3 is given with its conserved first and last residue. D genes are given only for firm matches. Clone size is not always given. Where it is, it says once, few, many or a class for expanded clones.

>TRBJ2-3|TRBD1|NA|TRBV7-6
TGTGCCAGCAGCTTAGTCCGAGACAGGGTCACAGATACGCAGTATTTT
CASSLVRDRVTDTQYF
>TRBJ1-5|TRBD1|few|TRBV7-9
TGTGCCAGCAGCCCTTCGGGACAGGGGTTGGGGAATCAGCCCCAGCATTTT
CASSPSGQGLGNQPQHF
>TRBJ2-1|NA|NA|TRBV7-9
TGTGCCAGCAGCCCACCGGCACAGTCCTACAATGAGCAGTTCTTC
CASSPPAQSYNEQFF
>TRBJ2-7|NA|once|TRBV4-1
TGCGCCAGCAGCCAAGATAGGAACTACGAGCAGTACTTC
CASSQDRNYEQYF
>TRBJ2-5|TRBD2|NA|TRBV7-6
TGTGCCAGCAGCCGTAGCGGGGGCGGCTTCGGGGAGACCCAGTACTTC
CASSRSGGGFGETQYF
>TRBJ1-1|NA|NA|TRBV7-3
TGTGCCAGCAGCCCCTCTACAGGGCGCCGTGTCAGACCTTTCTTT
CASSPSTGRRVRPFF
>TRBJ2-3|NA|few|TRBV29-1
TGCAGCGTTGAAGATCCTACAGCCATTAGCACAGATACGCAGTATTTT
CSVEDPTAISTDTQYF
>TRBJ1-3|NA|few|TRBV12-3/TRBV12-4
TGTGCCAGCGGCATGGCGGAAGGAAACACCATATATTTT
CASGMAEGNTIYF
>TRBJ2-7|NA|few|TRBV28
TGTGCCAGCAGCGGGACCTCCTACGAGCAGTACTTC
CASSGTSYEQYF
>TRBJ1-1|NA|NA|TRBV29-1
TGCAGCGTTGTGTATTCGGCAGGTTTGGGGATAGGAGCTTTCTTT
CSVVYSAGLGIGAFF
>TRBJ2-3|NA|NA|TRBV7-2
TGTGCCAGCAGCCAGGACAGAAGCACAGATACGCAGTATTTT
CASSQDRSTDTQYF
>TRBJ2-1|NA|NA|TRBV10-3
TGTACCACCGAAGACGCACCCGCTGGCAATGAGCAGTTCTTC
CTTEDAPAGNEQFF
>TRBJ2-2|NA|few|TRBV28
TGTGCCAGCAGTTTCTGGACAGAAAACGGGGAGCTGTTTTTT
CASSFWTENGELFF
>TRBJ2-7|NA|NA|TRBV5-1
TGCGCCAGCAGCTTGGAGGGGGTCTCACGGGAGCAGTACTTC
CASSLEGVSREQYF
>TRBJ2-4|NA|few|TRBV7-2
TGTGCCAGCAGCTTTCGCGGCAAAAACATTCAGTACTTC
CASSFRGKNIQYF
>TRBJ1-3|NA|medium-sized|TRBV4-1
TGCGCCAGCAGCCAGGATCTCAGTTTGGGCCCGGACTCTGGAAACACCATATATTTT
CASSQDLSLGPDSGNTIYF
>TRBJ2-1|NA|NA|TRBV5-1
TGCGCCAGCAGCTTGGCTGGGGCACTTGAGCAGTTCTTC
CASSLAGALEQFF
>TRBJ2-3|NA|NA|TRBV6-4
TGTGCCAGCAGTGACTCAGCAGGGTCAACAGCAGATACGCAGTATTTT
CASSDSAGSTADTQYF
>TRBJ1-2|TRBD1|few|TRBV20-1
TGCAGTGCTAGAGATGGAGCAGGGGGAGTAAGGGGCTACACCTTC
CSARDGAGGVRGYTF
>TRBJ1-1|NA|few|TRBV11-2
TGTGCCAGCAGCTTAGGTGGTTGGGTACCGAACACTGAAGCTTTCTTT
CASSLGGWVPNTEAFF
>TRBJ2-6|TRBD1|NA|TRBV7-9
TGTGCCAGCAGCCCGTTAACAGGGGTATCTACCAACGTCCTGACTTTC
CASSPLTGVSTNVLTF
>TRBJ2-1|TRBD1|few|TRBV5-1
TGCGCCAGCAGCGGACAGGGGAACAATGAGCAGTTCTTC
CASSGQGNNEQFF
>TRBJ1-1|NA|few|TRBV24-1
TGTGCCACCAGTGATTTAGGGGCAGATGAAGCTTTCTTT
CATSDLGADEAFF
>TRBJ2-1|TRBD1|NA|TRBV7-9
TGTGCCAGCAGCCGCGGACAGGGCCATGAGCAGTTCTTC
CASSRGQGHEQFF
>TRBJ2-1|TRBD1|NA|TRBV27
TGTGCCAGCACCGACACCCCAGGCAGGGCAGGGGGTGATGAGCAGTTCTTC
CASTDTPGRAGGDEQFF
>TRBJ2-1|TRBD2|few|TRBV6-5
TGTGCCAGCAGTTGGGGACTAGGGGGTGAGCAGTTCTTC
CASSWGLGGEQFF
>TRBJ1-3|TRBD1|few|TRBV15
TGTGCCACCAGCAGATCCACAGGGGGCGGAAACACCATATATTTT
CATSRSTGGGNTIYF
>TRBJ1-4|NA|few|TRBV18
TGTGCCAGCTCACCACCGGGAGAAGCTGGGGCAACTAATGAAAAACTGTTTTTT
CASSPPGEAGATNEKLFF
>TRBJ2-1|NA|NA|TRBV12-3/TRBV12-4
TGTGCCAGCATTGTTGATCTAGGGGCCTACAATGAGCAGTTCTTC
CASIVDLGAYNEQFF
>TRBJ1-5|NA|NA|TRBV7-3
TGTGCCAGCAGCGCCGTCCCTAATCAGCCCCAGCATTTT
CASSAVPNQPQHF
>TRBJ2-7|NA|NA|TRBV2
TGTGCCAGCAACCTGGGGGGGACAACCCCCTACGAGCAGTACTTC
CASNLGGTTPYEQYF
>TRBJ2-7|TRBD1|NA|TRBV27
TGTGCCAGCAGTACCCGGGACAGCTACGAGCAGTACTTC
CASSTRDSYEQYF
>TRBJ2-2|TRBD2|NA|TRBV18
TGTGCCAGCTCTCCGGGACTAGCGGAGGCCGGGGAGCTGTTTTTT
CASSPGLAEAGELFF
>TRBJ1-6|NA|few|TRBV11-3
TGTGCCAGCAGCTCTAACAGGATGGTAGATTCACCCCTCCACTTT
CASSSNRMVDSPLHF
>TRBJ2-1|NA|few|TRBV7-7
TGTGCTAGCAGCTTAAGACCATACAATGAGCAGTTCTTC
CASSLRPYNEQFF
>TRBJ2-5|NA|many|TRBV5-1
TGCGCCAGCAGCCCCCCCCGCGCGGGGTTTAGCCAAGAGACCCAGTACTTC
CASSPPRAGFSQETQYF
>TRBJ2-3|TRBD2|few|TRBV9
TGTGCCAGCAGCGTCCTAGCGGGGTCCACAGATACGCAGTATTTT
CASSVLAGSTDTQYF
>TRBJ2-5|NA|NA|TRBV28
TGTGCCAGCAGTTTGCCGAGGGACTGGGAAGAGACCCAGTACTTC
CASSLPRDWEETQYF
>TRBJ2-7|TRBD1|NA|TRBV7-9
TGTGCCAGCAGCGACGGACAGGGGACCCACGAGCAGTACTTC
CASSDGQGTHEQYF
>TRBJ2-5|NA|few|TRBV7-8
TGTGCCAGCAGCTTAAGGGGGGCCCTTAGCCAAGAGACCCAGTACTTC
CASSLRGALSQETQYF
>TRBJ2-5|TRBD2|NA|TRBV11-2
TGTGCCAGCAGCTTAGATGGGTTTGGCGGGGGTTACTCTCAAGAGACCCAGTACTTC
CASSLDGFGGGYSQETQYF
>TRBJ1-2|NA|few|TRBV7-3
TGTGCCAGCAGCTTATACGGGAGTGAAGGGGGCTACACCTTC
CASSLYGSEGGYTF
>TRBJ1-6|TRBD1|NA|TRBV7-9
TGTGCCAGCAGCTTTCTTTTGGACAGGGGAAATTCACCCCTCCACTTT
CASSFLLDRGNSPLHF
>TRBJ2-7|TRBD2|NA|TRBV12-3/TRBV12-4
TGTGCCAGCAGAACTACCGGGACTAGCGGGAGGGAGCAGTACTTC
CASRTTGTSGREQYF
>TRBJ2-5|NA|few|TRBV20-1
TGCAGTGCAACCACCAGAAGGGAGACCCAGTACTTC
CSATTRRETQYF
>TRBJ1-2|NA|NA|TRBV12-3/TRBV12-4
TGTGCCAGCAGTTTAGTCCAGGGGCGGATGCGTGGCTACACCTTC
CASSLVQGRMRGYTF
>TRBJ2-3|NA|NA|TRBV6-6
TGTGCCAGCAGTTGGGTGGCTCGCACAGATACGCAGTATTTT
CASSWVARTDTQYF
>TRBJ2-7|TRBD2|NA|TRBV6-2/TRBV6-3
TGTGCCAGCAGGGTAGCGGGCAACGAGCAGTACTTC
CASRVAGNEQYF
>TRBJ2-3|TRBD2|few|TRBV5-1
TGCGCCAGCAGCTCCGCGGGAGCGCCGGGGGCAGATACGCAGTATTTT
CASSSAGAPGADTQYF
>TRBJ1-1|TRBD1|NA|TRBV5-1
TGCGCCAGCACCCTGTCAGGGGGCTCAGGTGAAGCTTTCTTT
CASTLSGGSGEAFF
>TRBJ1-4|NA|NA|TRBV10-3
TGTGCCATCAGTAAACAGGCAACTAATGAAAAACTGTTTTTT
CAISKQATNEKLFF
>TRBJ1-4|NA|few|TRBV20-1
TGCAGTGCTCGAGGGGAAAAACTGTTTTTT
CSARGEKLFF
>TRBJ2-5|NA|few|TRBV6-5
TGTGCCAGCAGACGCCCAGGGGATATGTGGGAGACCCAGTACTTC
CASRRPGDMWETQYF
>TRBJ2-1|NA|NA|TRBV7-8
TGTGCCAGCAGCTTATTAGGCGTTCGTGTGGTTGACAATGAGCAGTTCTTC
CASSLLGVRVVDNEQFF
>TRBJ1-2|NA|NA|TRBV7-6
TGTGCCAGCAGCCCGCAAACAGCCGCGAGGGATGGCTACACCTTC
CASSPQTAARDGYTF
>TRBJ2-2|NA|NA|TRBV2
TGTGCCAGCAGTGTGGAGGTAACCGGGGAGCTGTTTTTT
CASSVEVTGELFF
>TRBJ2-7|TRBD2|NA|TRBV4-1
TGCGCCAGCAGCACCGAGCGGGGGGTCTCCTACGAGCAGTACTTC
CASSTERGVSYEQYF
>TRBJ1-6|NA|NA|TRBV12-3/TRBV12-4
TGTGCCAGCAGTCCCACCGGACAGCCCACCCTCCACTTT
CASSPTGQPTLHF
>TRBJ1-1|TRBD1|NA|TRBV5-5
TGTGCCAGCAGCTCCGAACAGGGGAGGCACACTGAAGCTTTCTTT
CASSSEQGRHTEAFF